The 17 T cell receptor beta chains presented below share a single source sample, sequenced in a study of T cell responses to AZD1222 COVID-19 vaccine. Repertoires were generated with immunoSEQ multiplex PCR, while TCRdb's copy carries only in-frame clones and drops some. The sample consists of 200,000 or so clones, roughly 93% of them appearing once. The specimen comprised peripheral blood, sampled on day 0 of AZD1222 vaccination. These TCRs come from an adult in good health.

In this sample, this clone turned up once. The chain is built from TRBV11-2 and TRBJ1-1; the D is unclear. Germline-derived CDR1 and CDR2 are SGHAT and FQNNGV. V lost 1 base, J lost 0 bases, and 12 bases lay in between. The CDR3 runs 16 residues. The CDR3 DNA reads TGTGCCAGCAGCTTAGTGTCGGTCAGATTGAACACTGAAGCTTTCTTT. It specifies CASSLVSVRLNTEAFF.

This chain links TRBV7-8 with TRBJ2-7; a possible D gene is TRBD2 (7 bases). This CDR3 is built from 17 residues. V lost 1 base and J lost 4, with 20 bases in between. Germline-derived CDR1 and CDR2 are SGHVS and FQNEAQ. CDR3: CASSLEGRGALGYEQYF. The CDR3, as DNA: TGTGCCAGCAGCTTAGAGGGGAGGGGGGCCCTGGGATACGAGCAGTACTTC.

This rearrangement joins TRBV6-1 to TRBJ1-5, with D perhaps matching TRBD1 (6 bases). V lost 3 bases and J 2 bases, leaving 17 bases between the germline ends. Germline V CDR1 and CDR2: MNHNS, SASEGT. The CDR3 runs 17 residues. CDR3 bases: TGTGCCAGCAGTGAGAGGGCGCCAGGGGTAGGCAATCAGCCCCAGCATTTT. This encodes CASSERAPGVGNQPQHF.

The rearrangement links TRBV3-1 (or the pseudogene TRBV3-2) to TRBJ2-1; D remains unclear. Germline CDR1 LGHDT, CDR2 YNNKEL (reference sequence). CDR3 length: 16 amino acids. V dropped 0 bases and J dropped 1 base, with 10 bases sitting between them. CDR3 region: CASSQDLFGSYNEQFF. In DNA form, the CDR3 reads TGTGCCAGCAGCCAAGATCTCTTTGGTTCCTACAATGAGCAGTTCTTC.

The V call is TRBV19, the J call TRBJ2-4; D possibly matches TRBD1 or TRBD2 (5 bases each). This CDR3 is 14 amino acids long. Germline loops: CDR1 LNHDA, CDR2 SQIVND (reference sequence). V lost 5 bases, J lost 8 bases, and 16 bases lay in between. CDR3 sequence reads: CASSPHVGDDIQYF. For the CDR3, the DNA is TGTGCCAGTAGTCCACATGTGGGGGATGACATTCAGTACTTC.

This chain connects TRBV6-1 to TRBJ1-6; D remains ambiguous. The CDR3 loop spans 17 amino acids. The germline gives CDR1 MNHNS, CDR2 SASEGT. V lost 4 bases and J 4 bases, leaving 17 bases between the germline ends. Here the CDR3 reads CASSADSTRGYNSPLHF. CDR3 DNA sequence: TGTGCCAGCAGTGCGGACTCCACCCGGGGTTATAATTCACCCCTCCACTTT.

The chain carries TRBV28 and TRBJ1-5; perhaps TRBD1 as D (6 bases). CDR1 and CDR2 from the germline V gene are MDHEN and SYDVKM. The CDR3 is 14 residues long. Between the trimmed V and J ends, which lost 6 bases and 1 base, there was a span of 10 bases. The CDR3 protein is CASSLTGSNQPQHF. The CDR3 coding sequence is TGTGCCAGCAGCCTCACAGGGAGCAATCAGCCCCAGCATTTT. Complete variable domain (other parts from reference TRBV28 and TRBJ1-5): DVKVTQSSRYLVKRTGEKVFLECVQDMDHENMFWYRQDPGLGLRLIYFSYDVKMKEKGDIPEGYSVSREKKERFSLILESASTNQTSMYLCASSLTGSNQPQHFGDGTRLSIL.

This chain links TRBV3-1 (or the pseudogene TRBV3-2) with TRBJ2-1, with TRBD1 matching 9 bases. The CDR3 runs to 15 residues. After removal of 4 bases from V and 5 bases from J, the junction contained 6 bases not matched to a gene. Germline V CDR1 and CDR2: LGHDT, YNNKEL (reference sequence). The CDR3 reads CASSLGQGIHNEQFF. The CDR3 DNA sequence: TGTGCCAGCAGCCTGGGACAGGGAATTCACAATGAGCAGTTCTTC.

The chain joins TRBV5-8 to TRBJ1-1; 7 bases are shared with TRBD1. CDR1 is SGHTS and CDR2 is YDEGEE in the germline V gene. The CDR3 spans 14 residues. The V segment lost 4 bases and the J segment 5 bases; nucleotides outside the gene matches: 8. The CDR3 bases are TGTGCCAGCAGCCTCAGGGGGGTGAGGACTGAAGCTTTCTTT. It specifies CASSLRGVRTEAFF.

The CDR3 loop reads CASSEWDNTEAFF. In DNA, the CDR3 is TGCGCCAGCAGTGAGTGGGACAACACTGAAGCTTTCTTT. The chain links TRBV10-2 to TRBJ1-1; D possibly corresponds to TRBD1 (5 bases). The CDR3 is made up of 13 amino acids. Germline CDR1 reads WSHSY; CDR2 reads SAAADI. The V gene lost 1 base and the J gene lost 2 bases, with 5 bases spanning the gap.

The J gene is TRBJ2-7, the V gene TRBV5-8; D is unclear. This CDR3 contains 14 residues. The V gene lost 0 bases and the J gene lost 3 bases, with 10 bases spanning the gap. Looked up from germline, CDR1 is SGHTS and CDR2 is YDEGEE. The CDR3, as DNA: TGTGCCAGCAGCTTGGCCCCCATTTACTACGAGCAGTACTTC. Encoded protein: CASSLAPIYYEQYF.

CDR3 coding DNA: TGTGCCAGCAGCCAACCCGCGGGACACCCCAACTACGAGCAGTACTTC. It specifies CASSQPAGHPNYEQYF. V usage is TRBV14 and J usage is TRBJ2-7; D may be TRBD1 or TRBD2 (6 bases each). CDR1 and CDR2 (germline): SGHDN, FVKESK. V dropped 2 bases and J dropped 3 bases, with 17 bases sitting between them. This CDR3 spans 16 amino acids. Based on the CDR3 plus reference TRBV14 and TRBJ2-7, the full variable domain is EAGVTQFPSHSVIEKGQTVTLRCDPISGHDNLYWYRRVMGKEIKFLLHFVKESKQDESGMPNNRFLAERTGGTYSTLKVQPAELEDSGVYFCASSQPAGHPNYEQYFGPGTRLTVT.

Here the CDR3 DNA reads TGTGCCAGCAGTTTAAGTAGTGGGGGAAACACCATATATTTT. Translation gives CASSLSSGGNTIYF. The chain joins TRBV28 to TRBJ1-3; no firm D call. Looked up from germline, CDR1 is MDHEN and CDR2 is SYDVKM. Trimming stripped 2 bases from V and 4 bases from J, with 9 bases between. The CDR3 has 14 amino acids.

This clone appeared once. The chain employs TRBV28 and TRBJ1-5; 9 positions agree with TRBD1. The CDR3 has 16 residues. V shed 5 bases and J 2 bases; nucleotides not matched to a gene: 7. The germline V gene encodes CDR1 MDHEN and CDR2 SYDVKM. The CDR3, as DNA: TGTGCCAGCAGTAATCCGGGACAGGGAGGCAATCAGCCCCAGCATTTT. Translation gives CASSNPGQGGNQPQHF.

The V call is TRBV2, the J call TRBJ2-7; weak D call: TRBD1 (5 bases). CDR1 SNHLY and CDR2 FYNNEI come from the germline V gene. Trimming removed 2 bases at V and 2 bases at J, with 10 bases between. CDR3 length equals 14 residues. The CDR3 spells CASSEQGGTYEQYF. The CDR3 DNA sequence: TGTGCCAGCAGTGAACAGGGCGGTACCTACGAGCAGTACTTC.

The rearrangement links TRBV5-4 to TRBJ2-2, with D possibly being TRBD1 (5 bases). Per germline, CDR1 SGHNT and CDR2 YYREEE (reference sequence). The CDR3 totals 14 residues. Trimming took 2 bases from V and 7 from J, leaving 12 bases between them. The CDR3 reads CASSFGASSGELFF. CDR3 coding DNA: TGTGCCAGCAGCTTTGGGGCGAGCAGCGGGGAGCTGTTTTTT.

This rearrangement joins TRBV11-2 to TRBJ2-3; TRBD1 is a possible D gene (5 bases). Trimming took off 5 bases at V and 0 bases at J, with 12 bases between the two ends. There are 15 residues in the CDR3. Germline V lookup: CDR1 SGHAT, CDR2 FQNNGV. CDR3 coding DNA: TGTGCCAGCAGCAAAGAAGGGGCTAGCACAGATACGCAGTATTTT. This encodes CASSKEGASTDTQYF.